This T cell receptor (beta chain) was recovered during a study of Graves' ophthalmopathy and Graves' hyperthyroidism. All donors with ophthalmopathy were recorded as having moderate-to-severe activity, CAS ≥3, NOSPECS ≥4 and a duration under 3 months. Orbital computed tomography, thyroid ultrasound, TRAb, serum thyroxine and clinical symptoms formed the basis of diagnosis. The study amplified TCR beta CDR3 regions using RNA transcripts. RT-PCR with HTBI primers came first, then second-round multiplex PCR. From the multiplex PCR reads, TCRdb called clonotypes with MiXCR, one entry per CDR3 protein. The table has some 750,000 distinct CDR3 sequences, around 40% seen once. The CDR3 is 12 amino acids. Germline assignment: CDR1 SQVTM and CDR2 ANQGSEA. V was shortened by 2 bases and J by 10 bases, with 14 bases between the two germline ends.

This sequence was found in an adult man with Graves' ophthalmopathy. Specimen: peripheral blood. This chain links TRBV29-1 with TRBJ1-1, with a weak D call TRBD1 (5 bases). The CDR3 nucleotides are TGCAGCGTTGAAACCGCGGGAGGGGTAGCTTTCTTT. This translates into CSVETAGGVAFF.